Described below is a single TCR beta chain sequence and its context. Clones were read by immunoSEQ multiplex PCR, and TCRdb kept only the in-frame ones, dropping some. The sample has 80,000 to 95,000 clones, 75% to 90% seen once. The sample comes from a study of blood T cell repertoires in COVID-19. The wider study: Sites across the United States, Italy and Spain contributed samples from acute and convalescent COVID-19. PBMCs, B-cell-depleted T cells, or T cells were the source of the cDNA or gDNA that made up the material.

Trimming cost V 6 bases and J 1 base; bases outside gene matches: 3. CDR1 and CDR2 (germline): MNHEY, SVGAGI. The CDR3 has 15 amino acids. The chain employs TRBV6-5 and TRBJ2-2; 9 bases fit TRBD2. The sample was peripheral blood. The source of this sequence is an older woman with acute or convalescent COVID-19. The CDR3: CASRLAGMNTGELFF. CDR3 coding DNA: TGTGCCAGCAGACTAGCGGGCATGAACACCGGGGAGCTGTTTTTT.